The source of this T cell receptor (beta chain) is a study of cytomegalovirus exposure and HLA in healthy donors. This PCR relied on a set of 60 Vbeta primers and 13 Jbeta primers. The authors' processing: Tens of millions of unique TCR beta chains, roughly 10 million shared, were counted in a later analysis. TCRdb's table, derived via immunoSEQ multiplex PCR, lists solely in-frame clones and lacks some. V, J and clone size derive from that table, while D and trimming were established from the DNA sequence. The table has approximately 110,000 clones, approximately 12% seen once. CDR1 SNHLY and CDR2 FYNNEI come from the germline V gene. The CDR3 spans 16 residues. Between the trimmed V and J ends, which lost 7 bases and 0 bases, there was a span of 13 bases.

This sequence originates from a man aged 40-50 years in good health and CMV-seropositive. Specimen: PBMCs. The J gene is TRBJ2-6, the V gene TRBV2; D not resolved. CDR3: CASTRDTSSGANVLTF. CDR3 DNA sequence: TGTGCCAGCACTCGAGACACCAGCTCTGGGGCCAACGTCCTGACTTTC. Full variable domain (outside the CDR3, taken from reference TRBV2 and TRBJ2-6): EPEVTQTPSHQVTQMGQEVILRCVPISNHLYFYWYRQILGQKVEFLVSFYNNEISEKSEIFDDQFSVERPDGSNFTLKIRSTKLEDSAMYFCASTRDTSSGANVLTFGAGSRLTVL.